A selection of T cell receptor beta chains follows, all from one sample in a study of T cells after yellow fever vaccination. TCRdb independently ran MiXCR on the 5' RACE reads; one entry per CDR3 protein. The sample contains tens of thousands of distinct CDR3 sequences, 4.5% to 7.5% of which appear only once. The sample was CD4+ T cells sorted from PBMCs, taken about 2 weeks after the first yellow fever vaccination. The receptors derive from a young man who received the YFV17D yellow fever vaccine. Both conserved end residues are part of each CDR3. Fields, in order: J gene, V gene, CDR3 protein.

TRBJ2-5 TRBV7-3 CASSPSGYRETQYF
TRBJ2-5 TRBV20-1 CSATWLGTQYF
TRBJ1-2 TRBV10-3 CAISENRDSNYGYTF
TRBJ2-5 TRBV7-2 CASSSGGTGETQYF
TRBJ1-3 TRBV7-2 CASSLTSGGTGNTIYF
TRBJ1-1 TRBV29-1 CSVDSNTEAFF
TRBJ2-6 TRBV5-1 CASSLVGPGANVLTF
TRBJ2-3 TRBV6-5 CASSLRGTTDTQYF
TRBJ2-3 TRBV6-2/TRBV6-3 CASSFLQGKRTDTQYF
TRBJ1-5 TRBV7-2 CASSPGAGMNQPQHF
TRBJ2-2 TRBV10-3 CAISDAASGVRTGELFF
TRBJ2-5 TRBV6-5 CASSRDGQETQYF
TRBJ1-6 TRBV5-1 CASSLDGTNSPLHF
TRBJ2-2 TRBV4-3 CASSQGTGGTGELFF
TRBJ2-3 TRBV28 CASSLWGVGNTQYF
TRBJ2-3 TRBV7-2 CASSDLRGGRNTQYF
TRBJ1-2 TRBV4-1 CASSQDRGYTF
TRBJ1-2 TRBV3-1 CASSPWTGGGYTF
TRBJ2-5 TRBV20-1 CSGEVATPRETQYF
TRBJ2-5 TRBV5-6 CASRAGTGFQETQYF
TRBJ2-1 TRBV2 CASSETSGLYNEQFF
TRBJ2-1 TRBV5-1 CASSLVRGSSYNEQFF
TRBJ2-1 TRBV10-3 CAISDRTGGSYNEQFF
TRBJ2-3 TRBV7-3 CASSFSGNTDTQYF
TRBJ2-5 TRBV5-4 CASRRTGTGETQYF
TRBJ1-1 TRBV19 CASYDRAFMNTEAFF
TRBJ2-6 TRBV5-6 CASSLALGESYGANVLTF
TRBJ2-7 TRBV2 CASNKQGPYEQYF
TRBJ2-5 TRBV10-3 CAISEDSQETQYF
TRBJ1-3 TRBV20-1 CSANRDLGVNTIYF
TRBJ1-2 TRBV30 CAWSERAYSGYTF
TRBJ1-2 TRBV6-6 CASSWGAGGAYTF
TRBJ1-6 TRBV3-1 CASTPTGSNSPLHF
TRBJ1-5 TRBV4-2 CASSRGKIQGNQPQHF
TRBJ1-5 TRBV20-1 CSALGGDQPQHF
TRBJ2-3 TRBV20-1 CSTYQGGTDTQYF
TRBJ2-3 TRBV11-3 CASSLGVRKTDTQYF
TRBJ1-4 TRBV4-3 CASSQEGDRATNEKLFF
TRBJ2-7 TRBV3-1 CASSRSGGGYEQYF
TRBJ2-1 TRBV29-1 CSVKGRFFNEQFF
TRBJ2-3 TRBV11-3 CASSLVSSGGWYTDTQYF
TRBJ1-1 TRBV4-3 CASSQLRSQNTEAFF
TRBJ1-1 TRBV5-5 CASSFQGLETEAFF
TRBJ2-2 TRBV20-1 CSASSGPGTGELFF
TRBJ2-1 TRBV7-2 CASTPLAGAYNEQFF
TRBJ2-1 TRBV4-1 CASSQEFRGRIGDEQFF
TRBJ2-4 TRBV20-1 CSAADLAKNIQYF
TRBJ2-1 TRBV4-1 CASSPLGGEQFF
TRBJ2-3 TRBV5-6 CASSLVDTQYF